Listed below are T cell receptor beta chains from one sample, sequenced in a study of CD4 T cells in relation to SARS-CoV-2 and coronaviruses. No antigen has been identified for these receptors. Assay: immunoSEQ multiplex PCR; the TCRdb copy retains only in-frame clones and omits some. The sample consists of about 36,000 clones, more than 65% of them appearing once. Sequences were obtained from memory CD4+ T cells from PBMCs, cultured in vitro. These receptors all come from an adult with COVID-19. The CDR3 runs from the conserved cysteine through the conserved F or W.

v_call: TRBV28; j_call: TRBJ2-1; cdr3_aa: CASSPPGGLAGISYNEQFF
v_call: TRBV19; j_call: TRBJ2-1; cdr3_aa: CASSIAGGVNEQFF
v_call: TRBV10-3; j_call: TRBJ1-5; cdr3_aa: CAISESPNQPQHF
v_call: TRBV6-2/TRBV6-3; j_call: TRBJ2-7; cdr3_aa: CASSYSGEQYF
v_call: TRBV10-2; j_call: TRBJ2-2; cdr3_aa: CASSDPQTGTGATGELFF
v_call: TRBV19; j_call: TRBJ2-7; cdr3_aa: CASSELTSGSFYEQYF
v_call: TRBV5-1; j_call: TRBJ2-1; cdr3_aa: CASSLGGTVNNEQFF
v_call: TRBV28; j_call: TRBJ1-2; cdr3_aa: CASSSGGYGYTF
v_call: TRBV27; j_call: TRBJ2-1; cdr3_aa: CASSFGTSYNEQFF
v_call: TRBV7-3; j_call: TRBJ2-5; cdr3_aa: CASSLGSGAGKTQYF
v_call: TRBV5-4; j_call: TRBJ2-1; cdr3_aa: CASSPRLSAYNEQFF
v_call: TRBV18; j_call: TRBJ2-3; cdr3_aa: CASSPRRGDTQYF
v_call: TRBV14; j_call: TRBJ1-6; cdr3_aa: CASSQGRHNSPLHF
v_call: TRBV6-6; j_call: TRBJ2-5; cdr3_aa: CASTPSGQETQYF
v_call: TRBV24-1; j_call: TRBJ1-2; cdr3_aa: CATSGRTVEYGYTF
v_call: TRBV7-3; j_call: TRBJ2-1; cdr3_aa: CASSARTTQGNDNEQFF
v_call: TRBV5-4; j_call: TRBJ2-7; cdr3_aa: CASSLGAAIYEQYF
v_call: TRBV5-1; j_call: TRBJ2-3; cdr3_aa: CASRTAARASLGNSADTQYF
v_call: TRBV20-1; j_call: TRBJ2-7; cdr3_aa: CSASPGPQGSEQYF
v_call: TRBV7-2; j_call: TRBJ2-7; cdr3_aa: CASSFRDTSYEQYF
v_call: TRBV19; j_call: TRBJ1-4; cdr3_aa: CASKVTGDEKLFF
v_call: TRBV10-2; j_call: TRBJ1-2; cdr3_aa: CASMRDSYGYTF
v_call: TRBV27; j_call: TRBJ2-1; cdr3_aa: CASSFFSGRAVNEQFF
v_call: TRBV19; j_call: TRBJ2-3; cdr3_aa: CASSIRSAFTDTQYF
v_call: TRBV5-1; j_call: TRBJ2-1; cdr3_aa: CASSPLSFREKSSYNEQFF
v_call: TRBV11-2; j_call: TRBJ2-5; cdr3_aa: CASSLDGKEAETQYF
v_call: TRBV25-1; j_call: TRBJ1-1; cdr3_aa: CASRGGGALAFF
v_call: TRBV29-1; j_call: TRBJ1-2; cdr3_aa: CSVEGDRARYGYTF
v_call: TRBV7-3; j_call: TRBJ2-7; cdr3_aa: CASSLGTEYEQYF
v_call: TRBV7-2; j_call: TRBJ2-5; cdr3_aa: CASSPRTSGETQYF
v_call: TRBV11-2; j_call: TRBJ1-1; cdr3_aa: CASSSSDRGAFF
v_call: TRBV3-1/TRBV3-2; j_call: TRBJ2-5; cdr3_aa: CASSQDQAGTQYF
v_call: TRBV7-9; j_call: TRBJ2-3; cdr3_aa: CASSLQSSTDTQYF
v_call: TRBV15; j_call: TRBJ1-3; cdr3_aa: CATSRDRQGSGNTIYF
v_call: TRBV19; j_call: TRBJ2-3; cdr3_aa: CASSRSLAGVRDTQYF
v_call: TRBV2; j_call: TRBJ2-3; cdr3_aa: CASSDGRVRVDTDTQYF
v_call: TRBV5-1; j_call: TRBJ2-7; cdr3_aa: CASSLDPGSYEQYF
v_call: TRBV7-2; j_call: TRBJ1-1; cdr3_aa: CASSFSVSRSTEAFF
v_call: TRBV28; j_call: TRBJ1-6; cdr3_aa: CASSSGSYNSPLHF
v_call: TRBV19; j_call: TRBJ2-6; cdr3_aa: CASAPTGGAGANVLTF
v_call: TRBV28; j_call: TRBJ2-3; cdr3_aa: CASSRQQGFKSAGYF
v_call: TRBV7-2; j_call: TRBJ2-3; cdr3_aa: CASSPLYPPDTQYF
v_call: TRBV4-2; j_call: TRBJ2-5; cdr3_aa: CASSLDSGRALKTQYF
v_call: TRBV24-1; j_call: TRBJ2-3; cdr3_aa: CATSDLGTDTDTQYF
v_call: TRBV18; j_call: TRBJ2-6; cdr3_aa: CASSPSGPGTGANVLTF
v_call: TRBV5-4; j_call: TRBJ1-5; cdr3_aa: CASSTDRSNQPQHF
v_call: TRBV29-1; j_call: TRBJ2-7; cdr3_aa: CSVQGLGLYEQYF
v_call: TRBV7-2; j_call: TRBJ2-2; cdr3_aa: CASSENRGTGELFF
v_call: TRBV4-2; j_call: TRBJ2-1; cdr3_aa: CASSQDSGNNEQFF
v_call: TRBV6-1; j_call: TRBJ2-5; cdr3_aa: CASSEAPSGPQETQYF